The clone carrying this T cell receptor (beta chain) has a handful of counts. Antigen unknown. Purities in excess of 95% were seen in all sorted populations. Germline V gene data show CDR1 as MGHRA and CDR2 as YSYEKL. This CDR3 is 17 amino acids long. V gave up 0 bases and J gave up 0 bases, with 14 bases separating them. As every portion of the isolated RNA was reverse transcribed, the sequencing read expressed TCRB transcripts. The method was immunoSEQ multiplex PCR; TCRdb's version includes in-frame clones alone and lacks a portion of them. Among fewer than 350,000 clones, 20% were seen once, and the ten largest hold around 0.045%. The data belong to a study of beta chain features in type 1 diabetes. The study's findings and limits: For patients, the naive, central memory and Treg TCRB repertoires appeared more alike than for healthy donors. Shorter TCRB CDR3s, moderately but significantly so, were found in Type 1 diabetes patients in all four CD4+ subsets.

The chain has TRBV4-1 and TRBJ1-1; no firm D call. Sample: naive CD4+ T cells from blood. The origin of this receptor is a woman under 30 in good health. The CDR3 DNA reads TGCGCCAGCAGCCAAGATCCGGGCGGGCCAATGAACACTGAAGCTTTCTTT. Amino acid sequence: CASSQDPGGPMNTEAFF.